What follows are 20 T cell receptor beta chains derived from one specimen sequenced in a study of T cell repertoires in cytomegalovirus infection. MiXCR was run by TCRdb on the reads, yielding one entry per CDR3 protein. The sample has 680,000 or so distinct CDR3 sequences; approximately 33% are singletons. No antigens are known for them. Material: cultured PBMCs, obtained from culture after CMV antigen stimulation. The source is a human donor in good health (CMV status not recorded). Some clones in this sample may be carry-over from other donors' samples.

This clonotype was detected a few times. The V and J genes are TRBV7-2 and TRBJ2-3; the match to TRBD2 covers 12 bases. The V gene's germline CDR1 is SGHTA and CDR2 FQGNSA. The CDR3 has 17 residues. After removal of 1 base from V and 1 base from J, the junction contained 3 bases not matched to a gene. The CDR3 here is CASSLGTSGAGTDTQYF. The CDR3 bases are TGTGCCAGCAGCTTAGGGACTAGCGGGGCAGGCACAGATACGCAGTATTTT.

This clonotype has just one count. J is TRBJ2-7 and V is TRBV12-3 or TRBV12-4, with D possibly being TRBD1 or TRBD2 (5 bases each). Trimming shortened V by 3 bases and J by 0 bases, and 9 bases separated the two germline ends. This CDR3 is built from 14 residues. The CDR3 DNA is TGTGCCAGCAGTTTCGGGGACGGCTCCTACGAGCAGTACTTC. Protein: CASSFGDGSYEQYF.

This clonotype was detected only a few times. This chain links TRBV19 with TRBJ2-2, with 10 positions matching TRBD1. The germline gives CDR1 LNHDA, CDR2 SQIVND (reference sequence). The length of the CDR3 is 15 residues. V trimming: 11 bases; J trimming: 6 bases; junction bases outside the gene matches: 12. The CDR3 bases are TGTGCCTCCCGAGGAGATGGACAGGGGGCCGGGGAGCTGTTTTTT. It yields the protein CASRGDGQGAGELFF.

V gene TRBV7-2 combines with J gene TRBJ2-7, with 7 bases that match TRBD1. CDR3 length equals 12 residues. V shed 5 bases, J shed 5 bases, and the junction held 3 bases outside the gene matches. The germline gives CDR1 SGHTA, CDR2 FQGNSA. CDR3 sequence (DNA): TGTGCCAGCAGCAGACAGGGCCACGAGCAGTACTTC. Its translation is CASSRQGHEQYF.

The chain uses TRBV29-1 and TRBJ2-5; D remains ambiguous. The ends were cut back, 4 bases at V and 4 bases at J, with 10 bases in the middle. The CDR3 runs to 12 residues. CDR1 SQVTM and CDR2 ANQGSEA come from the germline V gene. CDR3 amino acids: CSVVVRGETQYF. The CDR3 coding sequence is TGCAGCGTTGTAGTGAGAGGAGAGACCCAGTACTTC.

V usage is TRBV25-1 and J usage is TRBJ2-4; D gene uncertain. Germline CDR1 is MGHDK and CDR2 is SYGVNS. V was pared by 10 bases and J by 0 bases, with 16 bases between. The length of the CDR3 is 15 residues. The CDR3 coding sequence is TGTGCCACCGAGGAATTCGGCGAAGCCAAAAACATTCAGTACTTC. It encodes CATEEFGEAKNIQYF.

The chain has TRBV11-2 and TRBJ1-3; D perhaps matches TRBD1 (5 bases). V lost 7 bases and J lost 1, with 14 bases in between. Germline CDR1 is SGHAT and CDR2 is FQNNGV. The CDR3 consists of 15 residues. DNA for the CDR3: TGTGCCAGCACCTGGGGGAGGGGTTCTGGAAACACCATATATTTT. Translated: CASTWGRGSGNTIYF.

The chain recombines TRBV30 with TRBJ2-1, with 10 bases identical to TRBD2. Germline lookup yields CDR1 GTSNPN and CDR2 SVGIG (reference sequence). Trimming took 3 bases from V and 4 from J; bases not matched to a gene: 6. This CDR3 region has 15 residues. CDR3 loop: CAWSGQRGGYNEQFF. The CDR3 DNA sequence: TGTGCCTGGAGCGGACAGCGGGGGGGTTACAATGAGCAGTTCTTC.

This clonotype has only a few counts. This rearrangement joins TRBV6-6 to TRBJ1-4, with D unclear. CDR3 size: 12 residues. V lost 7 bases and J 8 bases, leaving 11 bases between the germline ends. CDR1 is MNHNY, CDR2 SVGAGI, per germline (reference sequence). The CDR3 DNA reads TGTGCCAGCACAACCGTCCGGGAAAAACTGTTTTTT. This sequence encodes CASTTVREKLFF.

The CDR3 loop reads CASSEEGTFHF. The CDR3 nucleotides are TGTGCCAGCAGTGAAGAGGGGACCTTCCACTTT. This sequence joins TRBV2 and TRBJ1-6; weak D call: TRBD1 (5 bases). V dropped 1 base and J dropped 17 bases, with 9 bases sitting between them. The CDR3 is made up of 11 amino acids. Germline CDR1 is SNHLY and CDR2 is FYNNEI.

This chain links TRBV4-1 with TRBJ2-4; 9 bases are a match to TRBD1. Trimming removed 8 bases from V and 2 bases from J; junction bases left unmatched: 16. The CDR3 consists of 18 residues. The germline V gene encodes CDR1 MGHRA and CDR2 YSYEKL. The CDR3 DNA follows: TGCGCCAGCCGTGCAATCATCGGGACAGGGATTACCAAAAACATTCAGTACTTC. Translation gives CASRAIIGTGITKNIQYF.

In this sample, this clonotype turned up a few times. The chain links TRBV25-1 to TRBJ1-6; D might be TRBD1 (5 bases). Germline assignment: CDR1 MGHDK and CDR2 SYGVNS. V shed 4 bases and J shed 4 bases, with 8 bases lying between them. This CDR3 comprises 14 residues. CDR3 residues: CASSAGMYNSPLHF. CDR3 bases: TGTGCCAGCAGTGCAGGGATGTATAATTCACCCCTCCACTTT.

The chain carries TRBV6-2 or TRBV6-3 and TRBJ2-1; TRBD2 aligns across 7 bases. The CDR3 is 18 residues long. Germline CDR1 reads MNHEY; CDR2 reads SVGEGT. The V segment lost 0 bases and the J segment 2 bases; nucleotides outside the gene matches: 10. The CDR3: CASSYSGSGKGAYNEQFF. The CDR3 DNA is TGTGCCAGCAGTTACTCGGGGAGCGGGAAGGGTGCCTACAATGAGCAGTTCTTC.

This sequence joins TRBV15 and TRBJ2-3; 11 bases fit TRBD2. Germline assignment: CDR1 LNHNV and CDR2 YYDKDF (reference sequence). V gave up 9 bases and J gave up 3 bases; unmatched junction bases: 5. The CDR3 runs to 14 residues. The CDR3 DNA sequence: TGTGCCACGCAAGGACTAGCGGGTACAGATACGCAGTATTTT. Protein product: CATQGLAGTDTQYF.

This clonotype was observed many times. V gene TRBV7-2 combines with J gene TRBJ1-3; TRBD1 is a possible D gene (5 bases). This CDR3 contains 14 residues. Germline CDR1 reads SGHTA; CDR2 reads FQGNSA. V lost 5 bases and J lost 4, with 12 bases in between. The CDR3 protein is CASSRDSRGNTIYF. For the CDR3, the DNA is TGTGCCAGCAGCCGAGACAGTAGAGGAAACACCATATATTTT.

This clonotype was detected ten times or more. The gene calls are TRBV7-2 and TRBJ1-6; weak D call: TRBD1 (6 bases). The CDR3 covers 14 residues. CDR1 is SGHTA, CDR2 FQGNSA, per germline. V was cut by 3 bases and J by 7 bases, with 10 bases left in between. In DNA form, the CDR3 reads TGTGCCAGCAGCTTTTCCAGGGGCAATTCACCCCTCCACTTT. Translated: CASSFSRGNSPLHF.

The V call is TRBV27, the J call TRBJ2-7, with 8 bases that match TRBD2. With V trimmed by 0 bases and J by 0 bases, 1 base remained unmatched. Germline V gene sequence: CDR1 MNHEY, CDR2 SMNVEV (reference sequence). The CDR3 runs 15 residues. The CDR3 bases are TGTGCCAGCAGTTTATCTAGCGGGGACTCCTACGAGCAGTACTTC. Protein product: CASSLSSGDSYEQYF.

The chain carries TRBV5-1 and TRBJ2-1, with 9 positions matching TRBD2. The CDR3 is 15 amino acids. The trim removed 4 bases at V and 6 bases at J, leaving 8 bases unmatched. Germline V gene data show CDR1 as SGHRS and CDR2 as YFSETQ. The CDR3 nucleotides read TGCGCCAGCAGCGAGGGGACTAGCATTGGCAATGAGCAGTTCTTC. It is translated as CASSEGTSIGNEQFF.

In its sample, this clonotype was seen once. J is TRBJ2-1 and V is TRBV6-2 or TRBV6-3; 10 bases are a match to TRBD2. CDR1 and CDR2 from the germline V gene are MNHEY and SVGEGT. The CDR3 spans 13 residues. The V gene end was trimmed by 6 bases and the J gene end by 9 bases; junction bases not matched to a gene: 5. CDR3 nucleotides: TGTGCCAGCAGCGCGGGGACTAGCGTTGAGCAGTTCTTC. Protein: CASSAGTSVEQFF.

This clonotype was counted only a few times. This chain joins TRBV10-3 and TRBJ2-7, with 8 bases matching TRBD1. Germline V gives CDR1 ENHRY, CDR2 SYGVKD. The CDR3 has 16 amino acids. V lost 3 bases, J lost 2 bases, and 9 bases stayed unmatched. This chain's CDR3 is CAISDPRDRPTYEQYF. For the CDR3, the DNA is TGTGCCATCAGTGACCCCCGGGACAGGCCAACCTACGAGCAGTACTTC.